The sequence of this T cell receptor beta chain was determined in a study of T-cell memory formation after mild COVID-19. Study background: TCR clusters were largely donor specific.

TCRdb used MiXCR to reprocess the 5' RACE reads, holding one entry per CDR3 protein. The sample records some 270,000 distinct CDR3 sequences, roughly 14% being singletons. Germline loops: CDR1 SQVTM, CDR2 ANQGSEA. This CDR3 contains 14 residues. V was clipped by 6 bases and J by 0 bases; unmatched bases: 7. This sequence joins TRBV29-1 and TRBJ1-2; 7 bases line up with TRBD1. The TCR originated in an adult woman who had mild COVID-19 (a few samples of this study predate the infection). Cell type and time point are not known. Sequencing was performed on PBMCs or a T cell subset sorted from them (not recorded which). The chain's CDR3 is CSVGGQDTNYGYTF. The CDR3, as DNA: TGCAGCGTCGGCGGACAGGATACTAACTATGGCTACACCTTC.